The rows below give T cell receptor beta chains drawn from one sample of a study of cytomegalovirus exposure and HLA in healthy donors. Method: immunoSEQ multiplex PCR; TCRdb's copy keeps in-frame clones and lacks some. The table lists under 150,000 clones, roughly three quarters of them singletons. Sequences were obtained from PBMCs. Receptor source: a woman aged 40 to 50 in good health and CMV-seronegative. The CDR3 runs from the conserved cysteine through the conserved F or W. Fields, in order: J gene, D gene, V gene, clone size, CDR3 DNA, CDR3 protein. A D gene is named only where the DNA matches it firmly. Size is stated for part of the rows, as once, few or many counts, or as a class when the clone is expanded.

j_call: TRBJ2-5
d_call: TRBD1
v_call: TRBV4-1
clone_size: NA
cdr3_nt: TGCGCCAGCAGCCAAGGGACAGGGGGGGGTGGCCAAGAGACCCAGTACTTC
cdr3_aa: CASSQGTGGGGQETQYF

j_call: TRBJ1-5
d_call: TRBD1
v_call: TRBV28
clone_size: NA
cdr3_nt: TGTGCCAGCAGTCTATCTACCAGGGGGAGCAATCAGCCCCAGCATTTT
cdr3_aa: CASSLSTRGSNQPQHF

j_call: TRBJ2-5
d_call: TRBD1
v_call: TRBV7-9
clone_size: NA
cdr3_nt: TGTGCCAGCAGCTTAATACGTTCAGGGGGCTTGCAAGAGACCCAGTACTTC
cdr3_aa: CASSLIRSGGLQETQYF

j_call: TRBJ1-1
d_call: TRBD1
v_call: TRBV4-2
clone_size: NA
cdr3_nt: TGTGCCAGCAGCCAAGTTGTGGGACAGGGGGTCAGAGCTTTCTTT
cdr3_aa: CASSQVVGQGVRAFF

j_call: TRBJ2-7
d_call: TRBD1
v_call: TRBV6-5
clone_size: NA
cdr3_nt: TGTGCCAGCAGTTACCTCGGGACAGGGTTCCACGAGCAGTACTTC
cdr3_aa: CASSYLGTGFHEQYF

j_call: TRBJ1-1
d_call: NA
v_call: TRBV29-1
clone_size: NA
cdr3_nt: TGCAGCAGCCTGGCAGGGCGAGGCACTGAAGCTTTCTTT
cdr3_aa: CSSLAGRGTEAFF

j_call: TRBJ2-1
d_call: NA
v_call: TRBV7-9
clone_size: NA
cdr3_nt: TGTGCCAGCAGCTTAGGACTATCCCCGGAGGGATCCTACAATGAGCAGTTCTTC
cdr3_aa: CASSLGLSPEGSYNEQFF

j_call: TRBJ2-3
d_call: TRBD2
v_call: TRBV4-3
clone_size: NA
cdr3_nt: TGCGCCAGCAGCCAAGGGCTAGCGGGGGGCCGGGGAGATACGCAGTATTTT
cdr3_aa: CASSQGLAGGRGDTQYF

j_call: TRBJ1-3
d_call: NA
v_call: TRBV7-9
clone_size: NA
cdr3_nt: TGTGCCAGCAGTTCAGGGGCAGGAAACACCATATATTTT
cdr3_aa: CASSSGAGNTIYF

j_call: TRBJ1-4
d_call: TRBD1
v_call: TRBV7-9
clone_size: once
cdr3_nt: TGTGCCAGCAGCCAATACAGGGGGACTAATGAAAAACTGTTTTTT
cdr3_aa: CASSQYRGTNEKLFF

j_call: TRBJ2-5
d_call: TRBD1
v_call: TRBV29-1
clone_size: NA
cdr3_nt: TGCAGCGTTGATGACAGGGGGTTAGAGACCCAGTACTTC
cdr3_aa: CSVDDRGLETQYF

j_call: TRBJ1-5
d_call: NA
v_call: TRBV27
clone_size: NA
cdr3_nt: TGTGCCAGCAGTTTCCGGTATCTCGGGAATCAGCCCCAGCATTTT
cdr3_aa: CASSFRYLGNQPQHF

j_call: TRBJ1-2
d_call: TRBD1
v_call: TRBV27
clone_size: NA
cdr3_nt: TGTGCCAGCAGTCCCCCGGACAGGGTTGGTGGCTACACCTTC
cdr3_aa: CASSPPDRVGGYTF

j_call: TRBJ1-1
d_call: NA
v_call: TRBV5-1
clone_size: NA
cdr3_nt: TGCGCCAGCAGCTTGGATTACGGGGTGATGAACACTGAAGCTTTCTTT
cdr3_aa: CASSLDYGVMNTEAFF

j_call: TRBJ2-7
d_call: TRBD1
v_call: TRBV19
clone_size: few
cdr3_nt: TGTGCCAGTAGTACGAACCGGGACAGGACCCCCTACGAGCAGTACTTC
cdr3_aa: CASSTNRDRTPYEQYF

j_call: TRBJ1-4
d_call: NA
v_call: TRBV5-5
clone_size: NA
cdr3_nt: TGTGCCAGCAGCTTGGCCGGCGGAAAGAATGAAAAACTGTTTTTT
cdr3_aa: CASSLAGGKNEKLFF

j_call: TRBJ2-7
d_call: NA
v_call: TRBV7-9
clone_size: NA
cdr3_nt: TGTGCCAGCAGCTTAGGACAGGCGATCTCCTACGAGCAGTACTTC
cdr3_aa: CASSLGQAISYEQYF

j_call: TRBJ2-7
d_call: TRBD2
v_call: TRBV7-2
clone_size: NA
cdr3_nt: TGTGCCAGCAGCTTAGGGCGGGGGGTAACCTACGAGCAGTACTTC
cdr3_aa: CASSLGRGVTYEQYF

j_call: TRBJ1-6
d_call: TRBD1
v_call: TRBV6-1
clone_size: NA
cdr3_nt: TGTGCCAGCAGTGAACGTGGACAGGATTCACCCCTCCACTTT
cdr3_aa: CASSERGQDSPLHF

j_call: TRBJ2-7
d_call: NA
v_call: TRBV7-3
clone_size: NA
cdr3_nt: TGTGCCAGCAGCTTAACGCGGGACGGGGAGTACTTC
cdr3_aa: CASSLTRDGEYF

j_call: TRBJ1-4
d_call: NA
v_call: TRBV5-5
clone_size: NA
cdr3_nt: TGTGCCAGCAGCCCTCAGGATGAAAAACTGTTTTTT
cdr3_aa: CASSPQDEKLFF

j_call: TRBJ2-2
d_call: NA
v_call: TRBV7-6
clone_size: NA
cdr3_nt: TGTGCCAGCAGTCGACTACCGGAGAACACCGGGGAGCTGTTTTTT
cdr3_aa: CASSRLPENTGELFF

j_call: TRBJ2-5
d_call: NA
v_call: TRBV19
clone_size: NA
cdr3_nt: TGTGCCACCACGGGGGAGACCCAGTACTTC
cdr3_aa: CATTGETQYF

j_call: TRBJ1-2
d_call: NA
v_call: TRBV6-1
clone_size: few
cdr3_nt: TGTGCCAGCAGTGTCGGACAGAACTATGGCTACACCTTC
cdr3_aa: CASSVGQNYGYTF

j_call: TRBJ1-1
d_call: NA
v_call: TRBV6-5
clone_size: NA
cdr3_nt: TGTGCCAGCAGTTACGAGTATAACACTGAAGCTTTCTTT
cdr3_aa: CASSYEYNTEAFF

j_call: TRBJ1-1
d_call: TRBD1
v_call: TRBV6-5
clone_size: NA
cdr3_nt: TGTGCCAGCAGTTCTCTCCTGACAGGGAGAAATACTGAAGCTTTCTTT
cdr3_aa: CASSSLLTGRNTEAFF

j_call: TRBJ1-2
d_call: NA
v_call: TRBV29-1
clone_size: few
cdr3_nt: TGCAGCGTTGGGTCGGGGAACGGAAGGGGCTACACCTTC
cdr3_aa: CSVGSGNGRGYTF

j_call: TRBJ1-1
d_call: NA
v_call: TRBV18
clone_size: NA
cdr3_nt: TGTGCCAGCTCACCAGCAGGGTCTGGTACTGAAGCTTTCTTT
cdr3_aa: CASSPAGSGTEAFF

j_call: TRBJ2-1
d_call: NA
v_call: TRBV6-5
clone_size: NA
cdr3_nt: TGTGCCAGCAGGACAAGTACCCTTACCTACAATGAGCAGTTCTTC
cdr3_aa: CASRTSTLTYNEQFF

j_call: TRBJ2-2
d_call: NA
v_call: TRBV6-1
clone_size: NA
cdr3_nt: TGTGCCAGCAGTGTTTCCGGGGGTGGTGCCGGGGAGCTGTTTTTT
cdr3_aa: CASSVSGGGAGELFF

j_call: TRBJ2-4
d_call: NA
v_call: TRBV11-2
clone_size: NA
cdr3_nt: TGTGCCAGCAGCTTTGAGGTAGCCCAAAACATTCAGTACTTC
cdr3_aa: CASSFEVAQNIQYF

j_call: TRBJ1-5
d_call: NA
v_call: TRBV19
clone_size: NA
cdr3_nt: TGTGCCAGCAACTTAATGGTGGGCAATCAGCCCCAGCATTTT
cdr3_aa: CASNLMVGNQPQHF

j_call: TRBJ2-7
d_call: TRBD1
v_call: TRBV7-9
clone_size: NA
cdr3_nt: TGTGCCAGCCCACGGCGGGACAGGGTATTGTACGAGCAGTACTTC
cdr3_aa: CASPRRDRVLYEQYF

j_call: TRBJ1-2
d_call: NA
v_call: TRBV6-1
clone_size: NA
cdr3_nt: TGTGCCAGCGTTGGAGGGGTGAGATATGGCTACACCTTC
cdr3_aa: CASVGGVRYGYTF

j_call: TRBJ2-1
d_call: NA
v_call: TRBV7-3
clone_size: NA
cdr3_nt: TGTGCCAGCAGCTCCGGGAGAACAAGTGAGCAGTTCTTC
cdr3_aa: CASSSGRTSEQFF

j_call: TRBJ2-5
d_call: NA
v_call: TRBV29-1
clone_size: NA
cdr3_nt: TGCAGCGTGGAAACCGACAGTAAAGAGACCCAGTACTTC
cdr3_aa: CSVETDSKETQYF

j_call: TRBJ1-2
d_call: TRBD1
v_call: TRBV5-6
clone_size: NA
cdr3_nt: TGTGCCAGCAGCTCCTTCCGGGTACAGGGGGCTGACTATGGCTACACCTTC
cdr3_aa: CASSSFRVQGADYGYTF

j_call: TRBJ1-4
d_call: NA
v_call: TRBV6-6
clone_size: NA
cdr3_nt: TGTGCCAGCAGTGACAGCTCAACTAATGAAAAACTGTTTTTT
cdr3_aa: CASSDSSTNEKLFF

j_call: TRBJ2-4
d_call: TRBD1
v_call: TRBV5-6
clone_size: NA
cdr3_nt: TGTGCCAGCAGCTTAATGGGGGACAGTAAAAACATTCAGTACTTC
cdr3_aa: CASSLMGDSKNIQYF

j_call: TRBJ2-3
d_call: TRBD2
v_call: TRBV6-5
clone_size: NA
cdr3_nt: TGTGCCAGCAGGGGACTAGCGGGTGGGGATACGCAGTATTTT
cdr3_aa: CASRGLAGGDTQYF

j_call: TRBJ2-1
d_call: TRBD1
v_call: TRBV5-1
clone_size: NA
cdr3_nt: TGCGCCAGCAGCCCGACCGGGACAGGGAACAATGAGCAGTTCTTC
cdr3_aa: CASSPTGTGNNEQFF

j_call: TRBJ2-1
d_call: TRBD1
v_call: TRBV5-4
clone_size: NA
cdr3_nt: TGTGCCAGCAGCTCGGGGGACAGGGGATACAATGAGCAGTTCTTC
cdr3_aa: CASSSGDRGYNEQFF

j_call: TRBJ1-1
d_call: NA
v_call: TRBV6-5
clone_size: few
cdr3_nt: TGTGCCAGCAGTACCCCCGGGAACACTGAAGCTTTCTTT
cdr3_aa: CASSTPGNTEAFF

j_call: TRBJ2-3
d_call: NA
v_call: TRBV6-5
clone_size: once
cdr3_nt: TGTGCCAGCAGGGGGGCGTCGAATACGCAGTATTTT
cdr3_aa: CASRGASNTQYF

j_call: TRBJ2-1
d_call: TRBD2
v_call: TRBV28
clone_size: NA
cdr3_nt: TGTGCCAGCAGTTTGCGGGGGGCCGGGTCCTACAATGAGCAGTTCTTC
cdr3_aa: CASSLRGAGSYNEQFF

j_call: TRBJ2-7
d_call: TRBD1
v_call: TRBV27
clone_size: NA
cdr3_nt: TGTGCCAGCAGCCACAGGGGGCCCCTCTACGAGCAGTACTTC
cdr3_aa: CASSHRGPLYEQYF

j_call: TRBJ1-1
d_call: NA
v_call: TRBV15
clone_size: few
cdr3_nt: TGTGCCACCAGCAGGACCGGCAGGGCCGGTGAAGCTTTCTTT
cdr3_aa: CATSRTGRAGEAFF

j_call: TRBJ1-2
d_call: TRBD1
v_call: TRBV6-5
clone_size: NA
cdr3_nt: TGTGCCAGCGACCCAGGGGGGAATGGCTACACCTTC
cdr3_aa: CASDPGGNGYTF

j_call: TRBJ2-1
d_call: NA
v_call: TRBV19
clone_size: NA
cdr3_nt: TGTGCCAGTAGTATATTACTCGGAGGCTCCTACAATGAGCAGTTCTTC
cdr3_aa: CASSILLGGSYNEQFF

j_call: TRBJ1-5
d_call: NA
v_call: TRBV7-9
clone_size: few
cdr3_nt: TGTGCCAGCAGCCCCTCTAGGGGTAGCAATCAGCCCCAGCATTTT
cdr3_aa: CASSPSRGSNQPQHF

j_call: TRBJ1-2
d_call: TRBD1
v_call: TRBV5-6
clone_size: NA
cdr3_nt: TGTGCCAGCAGCTTGGACAGGGGCAGGGGCTACACCTTC
cdr3_aa: CASSLDRGRGYTF

j_call: TRBJ2-5
d_call: NA
v_call: TRBV6-5
clone_size: NA
cdr3_nt: TGTGCCAGCAGTTACTCGATATGGGACTACCAAGAGACCCAGTACTTC
cdr3_aa: CASSYSIWDYQETQYF

j_call: TRBJ2-7
d_call: TRBD1
v_call: TRBV19
clone_size: NA
cdr3_nt: TGTGCCAGTAGTATAGCTGGACAGGGGAACGAGCAGTACTTC
cdr3_aa: CASSIAGQGNEQYF

j_call: TRBJ1-1
d_call: NA
v_call: TRBV2
clone_size: few
cdr3_nt: TGTGCCAGCGGTAACGGGATGAACACTGAAGCTTTCTTT
cdr3_aa: CASGNGMNTEAFF

j_call: TRBJ1-1
d_call: NA
v_call: TRBV6-5
clone_size: NA
cdr3_nt: TGTGCCAGCAGGGGCCGGGACACTCTTAATGGGGGAGCTTTCTTT
cdr3_aa: CASRGRDTLNGGAFF

j_call: TRBJ1-6
d_call: TRBD1
v_call: TRBV19
clone_size: NA
cdr3_nt: TGTGCCAGCGGCCCTCGACAGGGAAATACTTCACCCCTCCACTTT
cdr3_aa: CASGPRQGNTSPLHF